This TCR beta chain was captured by sequencing in a study of PD-1 blockade in classical Hodgkin lymphoma. Study outcomes and limitations: Excluded were patients who started nivolumab under 1 year after ASCT, a group that had lower diversity. TCR diversity at baseline was reported to be reduced in newly diagnosed patients relative to healthy donors. With respect to the repertoire differences, their causes, possibly disease activity or prior therapy, remain undefined.

Generated by immunoSEQ multiplex PCR, the TCRdb table keeps only in-frame clones and is missing some. This sample has about 35,000 clones; 90% occur once, and the top ten carry about 0.23%. A word on this clone: Its antigen is unidentified.

Every one of the patients relapsed after autologous stem cell transplantation (brentuximab vedotin exposure was variable). Using magnetic negative selection, the CD4+ T cells were separated out of thawed PBMCs. Complete response, partial response or progressive disease constituted the best responses recorded. The sample was CD4+ T cells from blood, taken at baseline. This sequence was found in a human donor with classical Hodgkin lymphoma.

The CDR3 DNA follows: TGTGCCAGCAGTTTGCGGGCCACTAGCACAGATACGCAGTATTTT. Residues: CASSLRATSTDTQYF. The chain uses TRBV27 and TRBJ2-3; D possibly corresponds to TRBD2 (5 bases). This CDR3 contains 15 residues. Germline V CDR1 and CDR2: MNHEY, SMNVEV (reference sequence). Trimming stripped 3 bases from V and 0 bases from J, with 10 bases between.